The clone carrying this TCR beta chain was seen more than once but under ten times. What it binds is not known. This CDR3 is built from 16 residues. These data belong to a study of OX40 agonist ivuxolimab in advanced cancers. General study findings and limits: Expanded clones were, on average, more numerous in CD8+ T cells than in CD4+.

TCRdb's copy holds only in-frame clones and misses some; the assay was immunoSEQ multiplex PCR. The sample lists approximately 91,000 clones, around 86% occurring once. This specimen was CD4+ or CD8+ T cells sorted from blood, taken in a trial of the OX40 agonist ivuxolimab. The receptor was derived from an adult with an advanced solid tumor such as melanoma, head and neck, liver or kidney cancer. This rearrangement joins TRBV7-5 to TRBJ2-7; whether TRBD1, the table's D call, matches the DNA was not checked. TRBV7-5 is annotated as a pseudogene. The CDR3 loop reads CVRSALRKGDGHEQYF. The CDR3 region has the DNA TGTGTCAGAAGCGCCCTACGAAAGGGGGATGGCCACGAGCAGTACTTC.